Described below is a single TCR beta chain sequence and its context. Antigen specificity is unknown. Between the trimmed V and J ends, which lost 3 bases and 5 bases, there was a span of 19 bases. Germline-derived CDR1 and CDR2 are MNHEY and SMNVEV (reference sequence). CDR3 length: 16 residues. This specimen belongs to a study of T-cell memory formation after mild COVID-19. General study points: Largely, contracting CD4+ clones fell within CM and EM, and contracting CD8+ clones within EMRA.

The authors produced TCR alpha and TCR beta cDNA libraries with sample barcodes and UMIs by 5'RACE using constant-segment primers. Via MiXCR, TCRdb re-called the 5' RACE reads, giving one row per CDR3 protein. Among hundreds of thousands of distinct CDR3 sequences listed, roughly 18% were seen once. The TCR originated in an adult woman who had mild COVID-19 (a few samples of this study predate the infection). Cell type and time point are not known. The chain carries TRBV27 and TRBJ2-5; a weak D match, TRBD2 (6 bases). Sample: PBMCs or a T cell subset sorted from them (not recorded which). CDR3 nucleotide sequence: TGTGCCAGCAGTTTTTGGCCGGAGGGGAGGAAGGAGACCCAGTACTTC. This gives the protein CASSFWPEGRKETQYF.